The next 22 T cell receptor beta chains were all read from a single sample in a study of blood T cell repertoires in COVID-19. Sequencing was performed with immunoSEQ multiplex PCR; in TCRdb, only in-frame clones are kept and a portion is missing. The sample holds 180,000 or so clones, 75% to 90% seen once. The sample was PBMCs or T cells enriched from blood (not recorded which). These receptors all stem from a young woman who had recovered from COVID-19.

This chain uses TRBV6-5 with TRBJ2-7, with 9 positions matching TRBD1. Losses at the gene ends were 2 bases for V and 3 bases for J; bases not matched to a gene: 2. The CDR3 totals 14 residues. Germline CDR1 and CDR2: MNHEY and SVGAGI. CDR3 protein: CASSYLGQGYEQYF. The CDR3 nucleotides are TGTGCCAGCAGTTACCTGGGACAGGGCTACGAGCAGTACTTC.

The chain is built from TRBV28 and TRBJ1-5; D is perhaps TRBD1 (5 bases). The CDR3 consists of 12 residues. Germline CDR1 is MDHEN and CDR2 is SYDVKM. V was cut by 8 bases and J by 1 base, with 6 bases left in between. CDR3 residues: CASDSSNQPQHF. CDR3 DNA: TGTGCCAGCGACAGCAGCAATCAGCCCCAGCATTTT.

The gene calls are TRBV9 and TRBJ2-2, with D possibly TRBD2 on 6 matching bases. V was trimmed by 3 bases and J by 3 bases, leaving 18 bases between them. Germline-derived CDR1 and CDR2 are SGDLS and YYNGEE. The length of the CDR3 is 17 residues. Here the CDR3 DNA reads TGTGCCAGCAGCGCGAGCGGGCGCACCGCCTACACCGGGGAGCTGTTTTTT. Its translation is CASSASGRTAYTGELFF.

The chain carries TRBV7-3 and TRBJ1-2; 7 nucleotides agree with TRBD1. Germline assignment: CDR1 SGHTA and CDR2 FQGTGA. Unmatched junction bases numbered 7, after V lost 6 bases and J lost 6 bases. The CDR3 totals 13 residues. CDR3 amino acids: CASSYRGRDGYTF. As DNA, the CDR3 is TGTGCCAGCAGTTACAGGGGCCGAGATGGCTACACCTTC.

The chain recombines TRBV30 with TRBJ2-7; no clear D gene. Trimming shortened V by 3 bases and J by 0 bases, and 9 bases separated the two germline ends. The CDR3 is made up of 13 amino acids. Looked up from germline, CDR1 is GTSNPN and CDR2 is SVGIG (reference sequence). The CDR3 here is CAWSYSPSYEQYF. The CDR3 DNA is TGTGCCTGGAGCTACAGCCCCTCCTACGAGCAGTACTTC.

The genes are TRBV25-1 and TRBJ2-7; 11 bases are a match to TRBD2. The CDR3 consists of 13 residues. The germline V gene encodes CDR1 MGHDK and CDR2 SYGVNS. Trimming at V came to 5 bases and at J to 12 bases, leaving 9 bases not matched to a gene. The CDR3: CASSSTSGSSRYF. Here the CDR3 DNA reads TGTGCCAGCAGTTCAACTAGCGGGAGCTCGCGGTACTTC.

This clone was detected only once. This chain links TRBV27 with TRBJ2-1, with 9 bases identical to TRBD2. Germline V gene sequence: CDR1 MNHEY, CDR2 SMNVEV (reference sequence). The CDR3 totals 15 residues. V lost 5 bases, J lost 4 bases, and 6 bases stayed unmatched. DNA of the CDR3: TGTGCCAGCAGTCTAATAGCGGGAGATTACAATGAGCAGTTCTTC. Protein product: CASSLIAGDYNEQFF.

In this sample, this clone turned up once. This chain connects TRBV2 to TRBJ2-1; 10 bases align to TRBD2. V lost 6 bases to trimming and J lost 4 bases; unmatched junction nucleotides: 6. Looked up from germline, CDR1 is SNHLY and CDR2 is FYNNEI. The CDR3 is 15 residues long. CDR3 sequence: CASRGGLADYNEQFF. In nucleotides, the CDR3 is TGTGCCAGCAGGGGAGGACTAGCGGATTACAATGAGCAGTTCTTC.

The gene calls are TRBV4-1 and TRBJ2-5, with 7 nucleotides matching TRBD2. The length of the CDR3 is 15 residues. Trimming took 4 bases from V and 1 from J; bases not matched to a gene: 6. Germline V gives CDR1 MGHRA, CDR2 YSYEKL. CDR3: CASSPGREVQETQYF. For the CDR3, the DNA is TGCGCCAGCAGCCCTGGACGGGAGGTCCAAGAGACCCAGTACTTC.

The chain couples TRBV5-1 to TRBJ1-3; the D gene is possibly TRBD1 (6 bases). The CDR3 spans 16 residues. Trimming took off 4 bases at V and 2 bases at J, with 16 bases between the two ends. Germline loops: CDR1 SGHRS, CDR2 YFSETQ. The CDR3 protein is CASSPKQGLPGNTIYF. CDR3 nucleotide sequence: TGCGCCAGCAGCCCAAAACAGGGTCTCCCTGGAAACACCATATATTTT.

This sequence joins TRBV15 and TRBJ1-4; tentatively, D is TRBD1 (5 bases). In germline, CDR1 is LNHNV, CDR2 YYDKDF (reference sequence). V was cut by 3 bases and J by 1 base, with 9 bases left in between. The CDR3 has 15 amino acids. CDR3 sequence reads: CATSSGGLTNEKLFF. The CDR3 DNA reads TGTGCCACCAGCAGCGGGGGTCTAACTAATGAAAAACTGTTTTTT.

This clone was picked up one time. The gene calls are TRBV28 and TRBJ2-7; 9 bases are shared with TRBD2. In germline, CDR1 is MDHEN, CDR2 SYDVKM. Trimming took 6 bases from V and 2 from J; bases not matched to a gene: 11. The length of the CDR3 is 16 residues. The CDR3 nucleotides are TGTGCCAGCAGCTACAGGTTGATAGCGGGAGCCTACGAGCAGTACTTC. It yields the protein CASSYRLIAGAYEQYF.

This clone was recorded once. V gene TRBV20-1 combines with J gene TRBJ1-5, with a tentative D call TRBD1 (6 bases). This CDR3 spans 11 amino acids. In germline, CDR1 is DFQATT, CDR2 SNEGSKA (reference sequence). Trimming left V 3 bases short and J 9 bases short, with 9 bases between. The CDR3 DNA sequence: TGCAGTGCTAGTCAGGGGATGCCCCAGCATTTT. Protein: CSASQGMPQHF.

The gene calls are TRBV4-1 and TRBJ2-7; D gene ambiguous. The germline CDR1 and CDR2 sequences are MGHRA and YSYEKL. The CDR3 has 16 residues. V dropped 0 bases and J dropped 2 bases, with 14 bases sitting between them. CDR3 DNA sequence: TGCGCCAGCAGCCAAGAGAGATCCAGCGCAGCCTACGAGCAGTACTTC. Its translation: CASSQERSSAAYEQYF.

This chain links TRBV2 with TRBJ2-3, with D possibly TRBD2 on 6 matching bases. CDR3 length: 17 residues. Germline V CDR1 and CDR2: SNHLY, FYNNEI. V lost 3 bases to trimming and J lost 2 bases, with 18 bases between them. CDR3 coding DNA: TGTGCCAGCAGTGAGGCGGGGTCTCCCAGGCCCACAGATACGCAGTATTTT. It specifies CASSEAGSPRPTDTQYF.

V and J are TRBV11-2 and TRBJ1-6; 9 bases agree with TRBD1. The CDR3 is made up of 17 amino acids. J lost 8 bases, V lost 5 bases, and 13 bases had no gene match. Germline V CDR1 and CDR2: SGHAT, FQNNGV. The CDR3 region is CASSHEGDRGLDSPLHF. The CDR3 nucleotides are TGTGCCAGCAGCCACGAAGGAGACAGGGGGTTGGATTCACCCCTCCACTTT.

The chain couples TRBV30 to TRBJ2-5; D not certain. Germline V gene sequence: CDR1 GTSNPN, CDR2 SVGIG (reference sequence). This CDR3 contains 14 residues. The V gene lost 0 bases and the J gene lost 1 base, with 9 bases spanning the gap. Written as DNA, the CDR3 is TGTGCCTGGAGTGTACTTGCGAGCCAAGAGACCCAGTACTTC. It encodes CAWSVLASQETQYF.

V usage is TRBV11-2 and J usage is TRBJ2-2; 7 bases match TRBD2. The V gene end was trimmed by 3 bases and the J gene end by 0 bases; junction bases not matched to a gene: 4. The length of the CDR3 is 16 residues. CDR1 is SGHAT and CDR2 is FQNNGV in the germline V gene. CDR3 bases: TGTGCCAGCAGCTTGACTAGCTCGCCGAACACCGGGGAGCTGTTTTTT. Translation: CASSLTSSPNTGELFF.

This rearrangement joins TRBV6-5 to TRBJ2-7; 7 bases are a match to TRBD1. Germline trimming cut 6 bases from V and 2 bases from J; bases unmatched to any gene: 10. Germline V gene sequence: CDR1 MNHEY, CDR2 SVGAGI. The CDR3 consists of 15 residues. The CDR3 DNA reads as TGTGCCAGCAGCCACAGGGGCGATACCCCCTACGAGCAGTACTTC. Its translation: CASSHRGDTPYEQYF.

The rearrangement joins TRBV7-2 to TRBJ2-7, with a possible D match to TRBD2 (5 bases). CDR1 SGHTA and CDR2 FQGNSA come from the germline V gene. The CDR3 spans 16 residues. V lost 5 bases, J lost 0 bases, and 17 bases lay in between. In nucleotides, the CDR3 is TGTGCCAGCAGCCCCGCTGGGAAGGGAGCCTCCTACGAGCAGTACTTC. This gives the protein CASSPAGKGASYEQYF.

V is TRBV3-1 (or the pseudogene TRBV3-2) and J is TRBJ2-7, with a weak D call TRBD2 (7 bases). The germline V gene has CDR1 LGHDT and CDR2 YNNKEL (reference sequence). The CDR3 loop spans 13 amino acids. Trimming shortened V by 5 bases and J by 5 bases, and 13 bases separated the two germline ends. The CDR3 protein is CASSKRDKNEQYF. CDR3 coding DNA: TGTGCCAGCAGCAAGCGGGACAAAAACGAGCAGTACTTC.

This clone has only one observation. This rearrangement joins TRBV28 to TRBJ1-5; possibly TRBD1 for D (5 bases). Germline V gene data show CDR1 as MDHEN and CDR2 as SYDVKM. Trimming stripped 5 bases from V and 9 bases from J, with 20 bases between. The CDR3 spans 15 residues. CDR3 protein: CASSPLRDGTWPQHF. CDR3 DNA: TGTGCCAGCAGTCCGCTCCGGGACGGGACTTGGCCCCAGCATTTT. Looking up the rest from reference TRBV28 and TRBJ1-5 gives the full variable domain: DVKVTQSSRYLVKRTGEKVFLECVQDMDHENMFWYRQDPGLGLRLIYFSYDVKMKEKGDIPEGYSVSREKKERFSLILESASTNQTSMYLCASSPLRDGTWPQHFGDGTRLSIL.